The clone carrying this TCR beta chain was seen a handful of times. At one end, the junction sequence differs from germline, possibly due to a read error. The CDR3 has 11 amino acids. CDR1 MNHEY and CDR2 SVGEGT come from the germline V gene. This sample is drawn from a study of tumor-infiltrating lymphocytes in primary liver carcinoma. Study as a whole: Patients were both men and women, whose ages ran from 30 to 69 years. T1-T3 N0M0 was the stage of the tumors, which were about 4 to 10 cm across.

Starting material for RNA and DNA co-extraction consisted of roughly 20-34 mg of unsorted bulk tissue. Surgical resection was the treatment these patients received for primary liver carcinoma. Treatment-naive at the time, the patients had chronic HBV infection. Researchers generated TCR beta cDNA from around 510 ng of total RNA, relying on a constant-region primer. ARM-PCR, slightly modified, supplied the TCR beta libraries through three nested multiplex PCR rounds. Running 9 to 11 cycles apiece, the first two PCR rounds relied on TRBV1-TRBV30 forward primers together with a C-beta reverse primer. MiXCR, applied by TCRdb to the multiplex PCR reads, yields one record per CDR3 protein. The data hold around 190,000 distinct CDR3 sequences, with approximately 80% observed a single time.

Material for sequencing was tumor tissue from primary liver carcinoma. The chain links TRBV6-2 or TRBV6-3 to TRBJ2-7; D is uncertain. The clonotype originates from a man in his forties with primary liver carcinoma and hepatitis B virus infection. The CDR3 nucleotides are TGTGCCAGCAGTTTCGGATACGAGCAGTATTTC. Translation: CASSFGYEQYF.